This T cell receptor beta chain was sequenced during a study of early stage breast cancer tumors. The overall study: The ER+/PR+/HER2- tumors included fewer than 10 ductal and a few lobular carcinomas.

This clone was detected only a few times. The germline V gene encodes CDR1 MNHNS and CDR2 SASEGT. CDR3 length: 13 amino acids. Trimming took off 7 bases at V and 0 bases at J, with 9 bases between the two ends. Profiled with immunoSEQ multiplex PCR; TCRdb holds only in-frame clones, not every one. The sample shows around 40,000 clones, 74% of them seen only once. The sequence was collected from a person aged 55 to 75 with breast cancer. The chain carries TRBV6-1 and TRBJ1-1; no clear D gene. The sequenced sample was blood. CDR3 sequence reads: CASKVEMNTEAFF. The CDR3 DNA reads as TGTGCCAGCAAAGTTGAGATGAACACTGAAGCTTTCTTT.